Presented here are 13 T cell receptor beta chains from one specimen sequenced in a study of blood T cell repertoires in COVID-19. Sequencing used immunoSEQ multiplex PCR; TCRdb keeps in-frame clones, though not all of them. The sample has some 240,000 clones, about 86% seen once; the top ten hold around 9.9%. The specimen sequenced was peripheral blood. The receptors come from a woman older than 75 with acute or convalescent COVID-19.

The chain recombines TRBV28 with TRBJ1-3; 11 bases agree with TRBD1. The J segment lost 2 bases and the V segment lost 8 bases, leaving 14 bases of the junction unmatched. Germline V gene sequence: CDR1 MDHEN, CDR2 SYDVKM. The CDR3 spans 18 residues. The CDR3 region is CASGRGQGVRSPGNTIYF. The CDR3, as DNA: TGTGCCAGCGGGCGGGGACAGGGGGTTCGCAGCCCTGGAAACACCATATATTTT.

Of note for this clone: At the DNA level, this CDR3 is encoded by other sequences in the same sample as well. The rearrangement joins TRBV18 to TRBJ2-5; D not certain. V was shortened by 1 base and J by 4 bases, with 4 bases between the two germline ends. CDR1 KGHSH and CDR2 LQKENI come from the germline V gene. The CDR3 totals 12 residues. CDR3: CASSPQRETQYF. In nucleotides, the CDR3 is TGTGCCAGCTCACCACAGCGAGAGACCCAGTACTTC.

The rearrangement uses TRBV5-8 and TRBJ2-5, with TRBD2 matching 8 bases. V shed 3 bases, J shed 2 bases, and the junction held 3 bases outside the gene matches. CDR1 is SGHTS, CDR2 YDEGEE, per germline. CDR3 length: 14 residues. The CDR3 loop reads CASSWGTRQETQYF. CDR3 sequence (DNA): TGTGCCAGCAGCTGGGGGACTAGGCAAGAGACCCAGTACTTC.

V and J are TRBV12-3 or TRBV12-4 and TRBJ2-1; D is possibly TRBD2 (6 bases). The V end was cut by 5 bases, the J end by 7 bases, with 12 bases between. The CDR3 loop spans 13 amino acids. The CDR3 reads CASSLTSSNEQFF. The CDR3 DNA reads as TGTGCCAGCAGTCTGACTAGTTCTAATGAGCAGTTCTTC.

This clone was found a few times. This chain links TRBV18 with TRBJ1-6; the D gene is possibly TRBD1 (5 bases). The CDR3 spans 15 residues. Germline CDR1 and CDR2: KGHSH and LQKENI. Deletions cut 4 bases from V and 5 bases from J, with 12 bases between. The CDR3: CASSQSGSDNSPLHF. The CDR3 bases are TGTGCCAGCTCACAGTCAGGGTCGGATAATTCACCCCTCCACTTT.

This clone was seen once. The gene calls are TRBV9 and TRBJ2-1; the D gene is possibly TRBD1 (5 bases). The V end was cut by 0 bases, the J end by 5 bases, with 15 bases between. This CDR3 comprises 16 residues. Looked up from germline, CDR1 is SGDLS and CDR2 is YYNGEE. The CDR3 loop is CASSVESGAANNEQFF. In DNA form, the CDR3 reads TGTGCCAGCAGCGTAGAAAGTGGGGCCGCAAACAATGAGCAGTTCTTC.

The gene calls are TRBV5-5 and TRBJ1-1; TRBD1 is a possible D gene (6 bases). V was shortened by 4 bases and J by 1 base, with 17 bases between the two germline ends. The CDR3 has 16 residues. Per the germline V gene, CDR1 is SGHKS and CDR2 is YYEKEE (reference sequence). The CDR3 nucleotides are TGTGCCAGCAGCGGGGGCCGGGGAAAAGCGAACACTGAAGCTTTCTTT. Amino acid sequence: CASSGGRGKANTEAFF.

The V and J genes are TRBV2 and TRBJ2-1; 8 bases are shared with TRBD2. The V gene end was trimmed by 3 bases and the J gene end by 5 bases; junction bases not matched to a gene: 6. Looked up from germline, CDR1 is SNHLY and CDR2 is FYNNEI. There are 15 residues in the CDR3. The CDR3 is CASSDVAGGNNEQFF. The CDR3 bases are TGTGCCAGCAGTGATGTGGCGGGGGGCAACAATGAGCAGTTCTTC.

The chain links TRBV7-2 to TRBJ1-2; D possibly corresponds to TRBD1 (5 bases). The CDR3 is made up of 15 amino acids. The germline V gene encodes CDR1 SGHTA and CDR2 FQGNSA. Trimming left V 3 bases short and J 0 bases short, with 11 bases between. CDR3 residues: CASSLRGGANYGYTF. CDR3 in DNA: TGTGCCAGCAGCTTGCGAGGAGGGGCTAACTATGGCTACACCTTC.

The chain recombines TRBV10-3 with TRBJ2-5; D might be TRBD1 (6 bases). The CDR3 covers 13 residues. Trimming took off 4 bases at V and 2 bases at J, with 8 bases between the two ends. Germline assignment: CDR1 ENHRY and CDR2 SYGVKD. The chain's CDR3 is CAISGTDQETQYF. The CDR3 DNA is TGTGCCATCAGTGGGACAGATCAAGAGACCCAGTACTTC.

The chain is built from TRBV5-5 and TRBJ1-3, with TRBD1 as a possible D gene (5 bases). Looked up from germline, CDR1 is SGHKS and CDR2 is YYEKEE (reference sequence). V lost 2 bases and J lost 0, with 15 bases in between. This CDR3 is 17 amino acids long. The CDR3 is CASSLEPTANSGNTIYF. As DNA, the CDR3 is TGTGCCAGCAGCTTAGAACCGACAGCGAACTCTGGAAACACCATATATTTT. The full variable domain, rest sourced from reference TRBV5-5 and TRBJ1-3, is DAGVTQSPTHLIKTRGQQVTLRCSPISGHKSVSWYQQVLGQGPQFIFQYYEKEERGRGNFPDRFSARQFPNYSSELNVNALLLGDSALYLCASSLEPTANSGNTIYFGEGSWLTVV.

The chain is built from TRBV4-2 and TRBJ1-5; 9 positions match TRBD1. The V gene end was trimmed by 3 bases and the J gene end by 1 base; junction bases not matched to a gene: 1. CDR1 LGHNA and CDR2 YNFKEQ come from the germline V gene. CDR3 length: 15 residues. The CDR3 DNA follows: TGTGCCAGCAGCCACGGACAGGGGAGCAATCAGCCCCAGCATTTT. Its translation: CASSHGQGSNQPQHF.

The chain uses TRBV4-2 and TRBJ2-5; D might be TRBD2 (7 bases). Germline CDR1 reads LGHNA; CDR2 reads YNFKEQ. Deletions cut 4 bases from V and 2 bases from J, with 20 bases between. This CDR3 contains 17 residues. CDR3 sequence (DNA): TGTGCCAGCAGCCCAGGAGGTCGGGGGGCCTTTCAAGAGACCCAGTACTTC. The encoded protein is CASSPGGRGAFQETQYF.